These 8 T cell receptor beta chains came from one sample sequenced in a study of T-cell reconstitution after alpha-beta-depleted transplantation in children. A library of TCRbeta sequences, prepared with unique molecular identifiers, was generated. TCRdb re-analysed the PCR reads in MiXCR, keeping a single row per CDR3 protein. The data show 490,000 or so distinct CDR3 sequences, around 12% seen once. Sequenced here: PBMCs from the stem cell graft donor, sampled from the stem cell graft. The receptors come from a human donor who donated a stem cell graft to a child with combined immunodeficiency.

CDR3 in DNA: TGCAGTGCTAGAGTTCGGGACGAGCAGTACTTC. Amino acid sequence: CSARVRDEQYF. The rearrangement joins TRBV20-1 to TRBJ2-7; D gene ambiguous. V gave up 1 base and J gave up 5 bases, with 6 bases separating them. Germline V gene sequence: CDR1 DFQATT, CDR2 SNEGSKA (reference sequence). The CDR3 has 11 residues.

This clonotype has ten or more counts. The chain carries TRBV12-3 or TRBV12-4 and TRBJ2-7, with 11 bases aligning to TRBD2. V dropped 6 bases and J dropped 2; count of bases not matched to a gene: 6. CDR3 length equals 15 residues. The CDR3 loop reads CASRPGTSGAYEQYF. CDR3 in DNA: TGTGCCAGCAGGCCAGGGACTAGCGGCGCCTACGAGCAGTACTTC.

The chain recombines TRBV4-2 with TRBJ2-7; D remains unclear. V was clipped by 2 bases and J by 3 bases, with 8 bases between them. Germline assignment: CDR1 LGHNA and CDR2 YNFKEQ. This CDR3 is 13 amino acids long. In nucleotides, the CDR3 is TGTGCCAGCAGCCAACTTCTTTACTACGAGCAGTACTTC. This encodes CASSQLLYYEQYF.

The sample holds a few counts of this clonotype. The chain recombines TRBV7-2 with TRBJ2-5; D possibly corresponds to TRBD2 (5 bases). Germline V lookup: CDR1 SGHTA, CDR2 FQGNSA. The CDR3 has 17 amino acids. V was cut by 0 bases and J by 4 bases, with 18 bases left in between. The CDR3 region has the DNA TGTGCCAGCAGCTTAGCGCTAGCAGCCCCTTTAGGAGAGACCCAGTACTTC. This gives the protein CASSLALAAPLGETQYF.

The chain recombines TRBV20-1 with TRBJ2-5, with TRBD1 matching over 10 bases. Germline lookup yields CDR1 DFQATT and CDR2 SNEGSKA (reference sequence). There are 15 residues in the CDR3. J was trimmed by 3 bases and V by 3 bases; bases with no gene match: 7. The CDR3 nucleotides are TGCAGTGCTAGGCCGGTGACAGGGGGCAAAGAGACCCAGTACTTC. As protein: CSARPVTGGKETQYF.

This clonotype appeared many times. The chain joins TRBV4-3 to TRBJ2-2, with 7 bases that match TRBD1. In germline, CDR1 is LGHNA, CDR2 YSLEER. The CDR3 runs to 14 residues. V gave up 4 bases and J gave up 5 bases; unmatched junction bases: 4. In DNA form, the CDR3 reads TGCGCCAGCAGCCCTACAGGGGCTACCGGGGAGCTGTTTTTT. It yields the protein CASSPTGATGELFF.

V gene TRBV7-2 combines with J gene TRBJ1-3; no definite D call. V lost 5 bases and J 0 bases, leaving 11 bases between the germline ends. The CDR3 has 15 amino acids. The germline CDR1 and CDR2 sequences are SGHTA and FQGNSA. CDR3 DNA: TGTGCCAGCAGCCCAGCGGCCTTCTCTGGAAACACCATATATTTT. Its protein product is CASSPAAFSGNTIYF.

This clonotype occurred a few times. V and J are TRBV20-1 and TRBJ2-1; weak D call: TRBD2 (5 bases). Trimming took 1 base from V and 10 from J, leaving 17 bases between them. Per germline, CDR1 DFQATT and CDR2 SNEGSKA (reference sequence). The CDR3 consists of 14 residues. The CDR3 DNA reads as TGCAGTGCTAGAGCTTTCCGGACTCCCAAGGAGCAGTTCTTC. Amino acid sequence: CSARAFRTPKEQFF.